A single sample gave rise to the 15 T cell receptor beta chains below, sequenced in a study of Ad26.COV2.S vaccination and SARS-CoV-2 variants. Method: immunoSEQ multiplex PCR; TCRdb's copy keeps in-frame clones and lacks some. The data hold hundreds of thousands of clones, with roughly 90% observed a single time. Treatment in this sample: roughly 19 received Ad26.COV2.S at low or high dose, single or two shots; roughly five received placebo; per-sample allocation not given. At day 63 after the first vaccine or placebo injection, samples were drawn. The material sequenced was peripheral blood, taken in a trial of Ad26.COV2.S vaccine versus placebo. The receptors stem from a person between 18 and 65 years old who received the Ad26.COV2.S COVID-19 vaccine or a placebo.

The chain recombines TRBV16 with TRBJ1-2; D is unclear. The germline V gene encodes CDR1 KGHSY and CDR2 FQNENV. The CDR3 spans 15 residues. The germline V and J ends were trimmed by 0 bases and 8 bases, with 16 bases remaining between them. The CDR3 loop reads CASSQSVSPGVGYTF. CDR3 nucleotide sequence: TGTGCCAGCAGCCAATCAGTCAGTCCGGGCGTGGGCTACACCTTC.

The chain has TRBV4-3 and TRBJ2-7; 9 bases line up with TRBD2. The V segment lost 1 base and the J segment 5 bases; nucleotides outside the gene matches: 9. The CDR3 spans 16 residues. Germline V lookup: CDR1 LGHNA, CDR2 YSLEER. CDR3 loop: CASSQGAGGRVNEQYF. Written as DNA, the CDR3 is TGCGCCAGCAGCCAAGGAGCGGGGGGCCGAGTCAACGAGCAGTACTTC.

V usage is TRBV18 and J usage is TRBJ1-1, with TRBD1 identical over 7 bases. Germline CDR1 is KGHSH and CDR2 is LQKENI. The CDR3 is made up of 15 amino acids. The ends lost 1 base at V and 6 bases at J; junction bases unmatched: 8. For the CDR3, the DNA is TGTGCCAGCTCACCACGGGCAGGGGGAGATCCTGAAGCTTTCTTT. Protein sequence: CASSPRAGGDPEAFF.

The V gene is TRBV4-3, the J gene TRBJ1-3; D gene unclear. This CDR3 is 17 amino acids long. Germline V gene lookup returns CDR1 LGHNA and CDR2 YSLEER. V lost 2 bases to trimming and J lost 0 bases, with 14 bases between them. CDR3 loop: CASSQSPEFRSGNTIYF. CDR3 bases: TGCGCCAGCAGCCAATCACCGGAGTTCCGCTCTGGAAACACCATATATTTT.

V is TRBV27 and J is TRBJ2-7; D uncertain. This CDR3 contains 15 residues. Germline V lookup: CDR1 MNHEY, CDR2 SMNVEV (reference sequence). With 6 bases removed from V and 2 bases from J, the gap between germline ends came to 17 bases. The CDR3 DNA reads as TGTGCCAGCAGCCCCCCCCACGGTAGTCCCTACGAGCAGTACTTC. It yields the protein CASSPPHGSPYEQYF.

This CDR3 reads CASSLDTPSPYEQYF. For the CDR3, the DNA is TGTGCCAGCAGCTTAGACACCCCCAGCCCTTACGAGCAGTACTTC. V gene TRBV7-2 combines with J gene TRBJ2-7, with no clear D. This CDR3 contains 15 residues. V shed 1 base and J shed 4 bases, with 14 bases lying between them. CDR1 is SGHTA and CDR2 is FQGNSA in the germline V gene.

The rearrangement joins TRBV3-1 (or the pseudogene TRBV3-2) to TRBJ2-7; no reliable D call. Germline V lookup: CDR1 LGHDT, CDR2 YNNKEL (reference sequence). Deletions cut 2 bases from V and 3 bases from J, with 5 bases between. The CDR3 has 12 residues. CDR3 in DNA: TGTGCCAGCAGCCAATGGGACTACGAGCAGTACTTC. This gives the protein CASSQWDYEQYF.

CDR3 nucleotides: TGTGCCAGCAGCTCCCGAGGGGGGGCACCGTTCCGTTACGAGCAGTACTTC. As protein: CASSSRGGAPFRYEQYF. The chain has TRBV7-6 and TRBJ2-7; tentative D call: TRBD2 (7 bases). CDR3 size: 17 residues. Germline assignment: CDR1 SGHVS and CDR2 FNYEAQ. The germline V and J ends were trimmed by 4 bases and 4 bases, with 23 bases remaining between them.

This chain connects TRBV29-1 to TRBJ2-1, with D tentatively TRBD1 or TRBD2 (5 bases each). The ends were cut back, 4 bases at V and 3 bases at J, with 22 bases in the middle. The CDR3 spans 17 residues. From germline, CDR1 is SQVTM and CDR2 ANQGSEA. In DNA, the CDR3 is TGCAGCGTTGTGGGGGAGACTGTGCGAAAAGACTACAATGAGCAGTTCTTC. Translation gives CSVVGETVRKDYNEQFF.

This chain joins TRBV21-1 and TRBJ1-1. TRBV21-1 is given as a pseudogene. The CDR3 has 14 residues. The CDR3, as DNA: TGTGCCAGCAGCAAAGCACACTTGAACACTGAAGCTTTCTTT. It translates to CASSKAHLNTEAFF.

The chain uses TRBV7-9 and TRBJ2-7; tentatively, D is TRBD1 (5 bases). Trimming stripped 5 bases from V and 1 base from J, with 9 bases between. The CDR3 extends over 13 amino acids. The germline V gene has CDR1 SEHNR and CDR2 FQNEAQ (reference sequence). The CDR3 sequence is CASSQDNSYEQYF. The CDR3, as DNA: TGTGCCAGCAGCCAGGACAATTCCTACGAGCAGTACTTC.

J is TRBJ2-2 and V is TRBV5-6; 13 bases fit TRBD2. CDR3 size: 16 residues. Germline V lookup: CDR1 SGHDT, CDR2 YYEEEE. V shed 2 bases and J 4 bases; nucleotides not matched to a gene: 2. CDR3 in DNA: TGTGCCAGCAGCTTCGGGACTAGCGGGACCACCGGGGAGCTGTTTTTT. This encodes CASSFGTSGTTGELFF.

The rearrangement uses TRBV3-1 (or the pseudogene TRBV3-2) and TRBJ1-2, with TRBD1 matching over 7 bases. Losses at the gene ends were 0 bases for V and 4 bases for J; bases not matched to a gene: 2. Germline V CDR1 and CDR2: LGHDT, YNNKEL (reference sequence). The CDR3 totals 14 residues. CDR3 sequence: CASSQEGTAYGYTF. The CDR3 DNA reads TGTGCCAGCAGCCAAGAAGGGACAGCCTATGGCTACACCTTC.

The chain carries TRBV4-1 and TRBJ2-7; TRBD1 is a possible D gene (5 bases). Deletions cut 0 bases from V and 1 base from J, with 10 bases between. In germline, CDR1 is MGHRA, CDR2 YSYEKL. The CDR3 is 15 amino acids. The CDR3 nucleotides are TGCGCCAGCAGCCAAGAATGGCAGGGATCCTACGAGCAGTACTTC. Translation gives CASSQEWQGSYEQYF.

The chain uses TRBV29-1 and TRBJ2-7; D call uncertain. This CDR3 contains 11 residues. Germline CDR1 reads SQVTM; CDR2 reads ANQGSEA. Deletions cut 1 base from V and 2 bases from J, with 3 bases between. CDR3 in amino acids: CSVEVAYEQYF. The CDR3 bases are TGCAGCGTTGAAGTGGCCTACGAGCAGTACTTC.